This TCR beta chain is from a study of cytomegalovirus exposure and HLA in healthy donors. Study outcomes and limitations: Productive rates of about 87% or about 30% were seen for most TCR beta V segments in an earlier analysis.

The donors comprised healthy bone marrow donors. In the case of this clone: The target antigen is unknown.

Amplification used 60 Vbeta primers and 13 Jbeta primers. Data came from immunoSEQ multiplex PCR; TCRdb stores just in-frame clones and leaves some out. The sample lists about 42,000 clones; around half were seen once. Unmatched junction bases numbered 7, after V lost 0 bases and J lost 2 bases. Germline V gene data show CDR1 as SGHDT and CDR2 as YYEEEE. This CDR3 has 17 residues. V is TRBV5-6 and J is TRBJ2-3; 9 bases are shared with TRBD2. This TCR derives from a human donor in good health. Sequencing was done on a sample of PBMCs. CDR3 in DNA: TGTGCCAGCAGCTTGGTTTCTAGCGGGGCTATCACAGATACGCAGTATTTT. It encodes CASSLVSSGAITDTQYF.